This TCR beta chain was found in a study of blood T cell repertoires in COVID-19. Turning to the study itself: Sample material is recorded as cDNA or gDNA derived from T cells, B-cell-depleted T cells, or PBMCs.

Clones were read by immunoSEQ multiplex PCR, and TCRdb kept only the in-frame ones, dropping some. The repertoire holds some 180,000 clones, with about four fifths as singletons. V was shortened by 0 bases and J by 10 bases, with 13 bases between the two germline ends. This CDR3 has 14 residues. CDR1 is LNHDA and CDR2 is SQIVND in the germline V gene (reference sequence). Sequenced input: peripheral blood. The sequence was collected from a woman aged 55-69 years with COVID-19, enrolled during active disease. This chain uses TRBV19 with TRBJ2-1, with D perhaps TRBD2 (6 bases). The CDR3 bases are TGTGCCAGTAGTATAGATCGACTAGTTGGGGAGCAGTTCTTC. Translated, it gives CASSIDRLVGEQFF.